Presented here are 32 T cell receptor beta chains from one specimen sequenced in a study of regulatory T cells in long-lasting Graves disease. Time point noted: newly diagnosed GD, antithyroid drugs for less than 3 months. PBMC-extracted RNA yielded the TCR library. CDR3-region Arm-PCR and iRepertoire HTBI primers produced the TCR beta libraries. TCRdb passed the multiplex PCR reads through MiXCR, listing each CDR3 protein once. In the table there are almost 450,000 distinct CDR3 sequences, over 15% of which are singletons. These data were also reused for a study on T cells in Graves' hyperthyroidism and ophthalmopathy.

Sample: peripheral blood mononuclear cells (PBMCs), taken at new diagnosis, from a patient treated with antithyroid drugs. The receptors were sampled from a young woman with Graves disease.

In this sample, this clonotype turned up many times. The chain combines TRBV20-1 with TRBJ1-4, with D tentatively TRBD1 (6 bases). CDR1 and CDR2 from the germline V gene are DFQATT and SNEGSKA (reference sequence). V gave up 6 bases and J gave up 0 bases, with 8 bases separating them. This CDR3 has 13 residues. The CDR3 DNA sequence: TGCAGTGCCCGGACAGCAACTAATGAAAAACTGTTTTTT. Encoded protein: CSARTATNEKLFF.

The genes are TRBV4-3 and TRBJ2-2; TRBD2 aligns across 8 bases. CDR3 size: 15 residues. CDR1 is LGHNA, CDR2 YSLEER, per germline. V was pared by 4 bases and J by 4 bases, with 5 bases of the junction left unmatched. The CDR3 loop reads CASSPGLGGTGELFF. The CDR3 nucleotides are TGCGCCAGCAGCCCGGGACTAGGGGGCACCGGGGAGCTGTTTTTT.

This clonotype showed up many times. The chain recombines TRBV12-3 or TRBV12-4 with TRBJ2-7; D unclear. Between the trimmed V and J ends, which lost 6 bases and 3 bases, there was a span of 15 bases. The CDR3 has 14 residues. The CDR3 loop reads CASSQPSSGYEQYF. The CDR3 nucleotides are TGTGCCAGCAGCCAGCCCAGTTCCGGCTACGAGCAGTACTTC.

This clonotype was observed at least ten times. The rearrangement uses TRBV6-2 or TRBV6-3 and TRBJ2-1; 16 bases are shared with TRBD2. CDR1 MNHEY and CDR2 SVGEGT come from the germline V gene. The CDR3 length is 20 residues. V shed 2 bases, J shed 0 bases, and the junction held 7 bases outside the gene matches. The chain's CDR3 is CASSYGTSGRASNSYNEQFF. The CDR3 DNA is TGTGCCAGCAGTTACGGGACTAGCGGGAGGGCCTCCAACTCCTACAATGAGCAGTTCTTC.

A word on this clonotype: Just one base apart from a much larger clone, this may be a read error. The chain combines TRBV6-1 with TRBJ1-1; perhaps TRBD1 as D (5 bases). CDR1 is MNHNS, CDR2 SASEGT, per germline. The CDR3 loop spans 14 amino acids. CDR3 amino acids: CVSSTGTMNTEAFF. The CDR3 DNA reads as TGTGTCAGCAGCACCGGGACCATGAACACTGAAGCTTTCTTT.

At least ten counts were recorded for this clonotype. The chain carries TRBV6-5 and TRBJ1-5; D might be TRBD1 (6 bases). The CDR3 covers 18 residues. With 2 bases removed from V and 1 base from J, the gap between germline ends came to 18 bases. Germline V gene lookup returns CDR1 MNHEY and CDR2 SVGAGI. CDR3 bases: TGTGCCAGCAGTTACGAAGGGTCAGGGGTGGTAAGCAATCAGCCCCAGCATTTT. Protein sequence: CASSYEGSGVVSNQPQHF.

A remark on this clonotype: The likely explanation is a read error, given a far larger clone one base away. The CDR3 nucleotides are TGTGCCAGCAGCTTAGGGCTAGCGGGAAATGAGCGGTTCTTC. This gives the protein CASSLGLAGNERFF. The gene calls are TRBV11-3 and TRBJ2-5; 9 nucleotides match TRBD2. Germline V CDR1 and CDR2: SGHNT, YENEEA. The CDR3 is 14 residues long.

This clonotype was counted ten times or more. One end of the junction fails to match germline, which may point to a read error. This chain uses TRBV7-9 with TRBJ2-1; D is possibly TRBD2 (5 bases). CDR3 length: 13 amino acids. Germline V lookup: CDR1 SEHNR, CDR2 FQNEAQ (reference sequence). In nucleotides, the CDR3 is TGCGCCAGCAGCCTCGCAGGAGGTAATGAGCAGTTCTTC. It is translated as CASSLAGGNEQFF.

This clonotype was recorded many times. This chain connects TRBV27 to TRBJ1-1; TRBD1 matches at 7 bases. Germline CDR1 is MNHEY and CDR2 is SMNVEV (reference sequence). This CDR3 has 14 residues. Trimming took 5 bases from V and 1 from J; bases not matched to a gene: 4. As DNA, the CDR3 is TGTGCCAGCAGTAGGGGGCTTTCGAACACTGAAGCTTTCTTT. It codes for CASSRGLSNTEAFF.

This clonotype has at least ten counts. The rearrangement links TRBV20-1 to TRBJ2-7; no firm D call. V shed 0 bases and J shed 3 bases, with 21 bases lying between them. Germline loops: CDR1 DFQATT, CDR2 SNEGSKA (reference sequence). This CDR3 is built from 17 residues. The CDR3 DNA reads TGCAGTGCTAGAGATTCTGGGCCAGCCCTAAAGAGCTACGAGCAGTACTTC. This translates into CSARDSGPALKSYEQYF.

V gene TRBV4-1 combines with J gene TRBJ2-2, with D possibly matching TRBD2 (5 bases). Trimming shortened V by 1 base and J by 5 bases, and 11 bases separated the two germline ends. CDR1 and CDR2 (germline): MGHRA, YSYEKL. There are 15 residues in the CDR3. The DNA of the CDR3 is TGCGCCAGCAGCCAAGGCAATCGGGGTACCGGGGAGCTGTTTTTT. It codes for CASSQGNRGTGELFF.

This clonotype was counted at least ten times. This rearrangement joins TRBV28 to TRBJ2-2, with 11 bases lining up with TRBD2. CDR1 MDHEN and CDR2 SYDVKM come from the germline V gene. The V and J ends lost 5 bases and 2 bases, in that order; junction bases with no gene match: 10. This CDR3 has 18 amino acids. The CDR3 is CASSLLTGTSGNTGELFF. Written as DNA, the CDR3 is TGTGCCAGCAGTCTTTTAACCGGGACTAGCGGTAACACCGGGGAGCTGTTTTTT.

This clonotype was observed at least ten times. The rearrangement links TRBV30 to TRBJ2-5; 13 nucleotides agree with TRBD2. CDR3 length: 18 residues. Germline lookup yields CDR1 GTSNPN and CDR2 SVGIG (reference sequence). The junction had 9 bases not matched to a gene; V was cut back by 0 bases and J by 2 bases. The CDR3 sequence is CAWSVRLGLAGLQETQYF. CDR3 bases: TGTGCCTGGAGTGTACGTTTGGGACTAGCGGGGCTACAAGAGACCCAGTACTTC.

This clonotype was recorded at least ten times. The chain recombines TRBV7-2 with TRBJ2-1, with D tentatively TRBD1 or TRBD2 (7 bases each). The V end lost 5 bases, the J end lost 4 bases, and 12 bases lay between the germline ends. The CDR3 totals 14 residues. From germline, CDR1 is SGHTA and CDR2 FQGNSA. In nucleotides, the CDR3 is TGTGCCAGCAGCGGGAGGGGGCTATACAATGAGCAGTTCTTC. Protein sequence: CASSGRGLYNEQFF.

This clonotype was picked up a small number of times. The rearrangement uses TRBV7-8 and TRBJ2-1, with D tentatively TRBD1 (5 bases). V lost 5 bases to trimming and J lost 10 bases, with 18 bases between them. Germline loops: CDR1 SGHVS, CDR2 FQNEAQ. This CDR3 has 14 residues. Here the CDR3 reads CASSLDQGSYEQFF. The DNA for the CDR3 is TGTGCCAGCAGCCTAGACCAGGGCTCCTACGAGCAGTTCTTC.

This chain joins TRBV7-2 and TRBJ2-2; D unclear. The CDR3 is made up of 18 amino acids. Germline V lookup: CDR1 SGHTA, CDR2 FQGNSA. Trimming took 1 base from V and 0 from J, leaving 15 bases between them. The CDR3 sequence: CASSLGAVSSANTGELFF. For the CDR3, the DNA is TGTGCCAGCAGCTTAGGGGCAGTTAGCTCAGCGAACACCGGGGAGCTGTTTTTT.

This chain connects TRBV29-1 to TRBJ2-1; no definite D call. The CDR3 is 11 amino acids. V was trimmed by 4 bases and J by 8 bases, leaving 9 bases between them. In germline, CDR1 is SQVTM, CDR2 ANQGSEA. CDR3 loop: CSVVVYDEQFF. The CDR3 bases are TGCAGCGTTGTCGTTTACGATGAGCAGTTCTTC.

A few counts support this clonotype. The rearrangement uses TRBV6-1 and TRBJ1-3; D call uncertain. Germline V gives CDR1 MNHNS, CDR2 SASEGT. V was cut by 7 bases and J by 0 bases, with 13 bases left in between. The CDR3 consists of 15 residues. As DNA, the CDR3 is TGTGCCAGCACTCTTACGGGCTACTCTGGAAACACCATATATTTT. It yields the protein CASTLTGYSGNTIYF.

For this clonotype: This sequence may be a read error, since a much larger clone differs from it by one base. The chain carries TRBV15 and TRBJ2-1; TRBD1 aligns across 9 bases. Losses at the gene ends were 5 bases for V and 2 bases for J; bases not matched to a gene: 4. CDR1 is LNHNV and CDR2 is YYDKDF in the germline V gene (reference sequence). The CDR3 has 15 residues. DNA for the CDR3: TGTGCCACCAGCCTAAGGACAGGGGCCTACAATGAGCAGTTCTTC. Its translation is CATSLRTGAYNEQFF.

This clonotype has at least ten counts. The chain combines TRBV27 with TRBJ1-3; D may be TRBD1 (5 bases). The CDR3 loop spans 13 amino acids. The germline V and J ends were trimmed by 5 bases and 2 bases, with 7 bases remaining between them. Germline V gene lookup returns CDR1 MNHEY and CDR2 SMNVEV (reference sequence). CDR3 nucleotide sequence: TGTGCCAGCAGTCCCAGGGCTGGAAACACCATATATTTT. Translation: CASSPRAGNTIYF.

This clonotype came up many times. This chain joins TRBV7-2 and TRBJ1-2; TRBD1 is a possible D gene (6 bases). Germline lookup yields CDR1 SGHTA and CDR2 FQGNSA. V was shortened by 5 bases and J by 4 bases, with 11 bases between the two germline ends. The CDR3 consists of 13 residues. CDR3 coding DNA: TGTGCCAGCAGCCGAACAGGGATCTATGGCTACACCTTC. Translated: CASSRTGIYGYTF.

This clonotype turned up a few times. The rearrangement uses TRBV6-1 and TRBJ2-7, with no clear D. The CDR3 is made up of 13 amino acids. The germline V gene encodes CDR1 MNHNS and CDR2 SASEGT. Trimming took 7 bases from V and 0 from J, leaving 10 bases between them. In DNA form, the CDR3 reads TGTGCCAGCACCCGTAAACTCTCCTACGAGCAGTACTTC. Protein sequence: CASTRKLSYEQYF.

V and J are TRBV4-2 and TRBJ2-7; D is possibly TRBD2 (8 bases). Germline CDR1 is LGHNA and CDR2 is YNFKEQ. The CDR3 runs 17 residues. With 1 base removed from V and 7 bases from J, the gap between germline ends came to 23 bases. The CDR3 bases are TGTGCCAGCAGCCAAGCGGTGGGGGACAGCGGGGGAGATGAGCAGTACTTC. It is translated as CASSQAVGDSGGDEQYF.

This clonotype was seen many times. CDR3 sequence: CSARDATPGRSYNEQFF. Written as DNA, the CDR3 is TGCAGTGCTAGAGATGCCACCCCTGGACGCTCCTACAATGAGCAGTTCTTC. The chain links TRBV20-1 to TRBJ2-1; D is unresolved. V was shortened by 0 bases and J by 0 bases, with 15 bases between the two germline ends. Germline V lookup: CDR1 DFQATT, CDR2 SNEGSKA (reference sequence). The CDR3 is made up of 17 amino acids.

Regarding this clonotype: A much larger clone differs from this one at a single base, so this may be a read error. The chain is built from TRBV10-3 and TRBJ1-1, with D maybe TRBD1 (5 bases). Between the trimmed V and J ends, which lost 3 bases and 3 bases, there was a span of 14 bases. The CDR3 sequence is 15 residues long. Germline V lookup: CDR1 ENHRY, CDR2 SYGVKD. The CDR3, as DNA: TGTGCCATCAGTGAAGCTTGGGGGAGGGACACTGAAGCTTTCTTT. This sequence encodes CAISEAWGRDTEAFF.

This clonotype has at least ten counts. The CDR3 is CASSLGAGTQETQYF. The CDR3 DNA follows: TGTGCCAGCAGCTTAGGGGCGGGGACACAAGAGACCCAGTACTTC. The V call is TRBV7-6, the J call TRBJ2-5, with D tentatively TRBD1 or TRBD2 (6 bases each). Looked up from germline, CDR1 is SGHVS and CDR2 is FNYEAQ. This CDR3 spans 15 amino acids. Between the trimmed V and J ends, which lost 1 base and 2 bases, there was a span of 11 bases.

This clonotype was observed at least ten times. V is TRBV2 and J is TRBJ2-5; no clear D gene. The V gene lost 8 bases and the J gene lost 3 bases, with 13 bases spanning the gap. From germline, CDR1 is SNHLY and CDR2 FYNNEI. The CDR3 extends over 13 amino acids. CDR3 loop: CASGTRAEETQYF. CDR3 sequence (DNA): TGTGCCAGCGGTACCCGGGCAGAAGAGACCCAGTACTTC. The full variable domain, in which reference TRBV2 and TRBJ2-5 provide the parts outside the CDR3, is EPEVTQTPSHQVTQMGQEVILRCVPISNHLYFYWYRQILGQKVEFLVSFYNNEISEKSEIFDDQFSVERPDGSNFTLKIRSTKLEDSAMYFCASGTRAEETQYFGPGTRLLVL.

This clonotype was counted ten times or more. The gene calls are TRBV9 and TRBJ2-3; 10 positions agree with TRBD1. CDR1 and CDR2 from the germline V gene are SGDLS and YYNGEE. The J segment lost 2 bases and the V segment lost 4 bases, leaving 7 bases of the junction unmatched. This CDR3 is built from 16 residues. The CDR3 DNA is TGTGCCAGCAGCATACGGACAGGGGGAATCACAGATACGCAGTATTTT. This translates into CASSIRTGGITDTQYF.

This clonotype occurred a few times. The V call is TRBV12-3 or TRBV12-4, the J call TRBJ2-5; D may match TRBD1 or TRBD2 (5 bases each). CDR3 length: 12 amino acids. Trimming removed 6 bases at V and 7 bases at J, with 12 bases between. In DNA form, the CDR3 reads TGTGCCAGCAGCTCAACAGGAGGGACCCAGTACTTC. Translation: CASSSTGGTQYF.

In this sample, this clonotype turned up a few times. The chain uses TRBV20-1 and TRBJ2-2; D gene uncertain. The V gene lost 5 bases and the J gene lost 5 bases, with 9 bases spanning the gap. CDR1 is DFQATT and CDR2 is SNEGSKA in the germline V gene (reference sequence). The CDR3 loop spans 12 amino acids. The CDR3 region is CSAFLPTGELFF. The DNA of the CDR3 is TGCAGTGCTTTTCTCCCGACCGGGGAGCTGTTTTTT.

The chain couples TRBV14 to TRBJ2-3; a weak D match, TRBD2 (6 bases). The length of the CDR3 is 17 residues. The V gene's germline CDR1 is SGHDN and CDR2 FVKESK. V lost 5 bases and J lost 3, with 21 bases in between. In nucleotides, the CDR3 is TGTGCCAGCAGCTTCCTGCCCGGGAGACACCTGACAGATACGCAGTATTTT. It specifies CASSFLPGRHLTDTQYF.

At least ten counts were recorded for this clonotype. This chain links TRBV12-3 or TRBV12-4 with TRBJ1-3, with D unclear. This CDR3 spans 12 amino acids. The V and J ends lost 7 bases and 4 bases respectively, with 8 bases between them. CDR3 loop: CASNPRGNTIYF. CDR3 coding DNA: TGTGCCAGCAATCCAAGAGGAAACACCATATATTTT.